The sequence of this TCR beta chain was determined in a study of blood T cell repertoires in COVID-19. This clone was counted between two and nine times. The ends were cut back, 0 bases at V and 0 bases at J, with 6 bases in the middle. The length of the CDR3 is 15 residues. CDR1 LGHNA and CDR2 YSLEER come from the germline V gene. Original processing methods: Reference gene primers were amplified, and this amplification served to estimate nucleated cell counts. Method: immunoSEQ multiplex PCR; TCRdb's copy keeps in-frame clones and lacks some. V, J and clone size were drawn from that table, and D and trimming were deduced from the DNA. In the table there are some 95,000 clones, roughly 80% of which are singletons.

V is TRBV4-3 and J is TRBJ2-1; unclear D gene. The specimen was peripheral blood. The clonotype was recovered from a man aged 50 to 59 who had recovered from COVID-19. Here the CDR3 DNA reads TGCGCCAGCAGCCAAGATTCGGGCTCCTACAATGAGCAGTTCTTC. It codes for CASSQDSGSYNEQFF.